This T cell receptor beta chain originates from a study of T cells in tuberculosis. Study-wide context: In South Africa, adults with active tuberculosis were compared with IGRA-negative and latently infected IGRA-positive adolescents. Findings and limits, study-wide: Cases with active tuberculosis were adults, while controls were adolescents. Smaller distances to GMM-specific TCRs suggested their expansion in active tuberculosis. Classification accuracy was 87% (AUROC roughly 0.88) with the GMM-specific repertoire.

As for this clone: What it binds is not known.

Using immunoSEQ multiplex PCR, the repertoire was profiled, and TCRdb retains in-frame clones only, with some absent. The sample has roughly 44,000 clones; nearly 95% are singletons. Between the trimmed V and J ends, which lost 4 bases and 8 bases, there was a span of 17 bases. The CDR3 is made up of 14 amino acids. Germline values: CDR1 SGHRS, CDR2 YFSETQ. This receptor was taken from a donor between 10 and 29 years old with latent tuberculosis or without tuberculosis infection. Source material: PBMCs. V is TRBV5-1 and J is TRBJ2-3, with a possible D match to TRBD1 (7 bases). This CDR3 reads CASSQTGTGATQYF. For the CDR3, the DNA is TGCGCCAGCAGCCAGACAGGGACGGGGGCTACGCAGTATTTT.